This TCR beta chain was captured in a study of T cell responses to AZD1222 COVID-19 vaccine. Study-level results: Repertoire samples came only from after the peak T cell response. It was only a handful of AZD1222 recipients who were seropositive at baseline. Rises in breadth and depth of Spike-specific TCRs came after two AZD1222 doses.

This clone was seen a single time. What it recognizes is unknown. Data came from immunoSEQ multiplex PCR; TCRdb stores just in-frame clones and leaves some out. The sample lists around 96,000 clones, about 88% occurring once. This CDR3 spans 15 amino acids. Germline CDR1 is MGHDK and CDR2 is SYGVNS. Unmatched junction bases numbered 2, after V lost 1 base and J lost 7 bases. This chain links TRBV25-1 with TRBJ2-1, with 12 bases aligning to TRBD1. The TCR originated in an adult in good health. The sample in question was peripheral blood, obtained on day 0 of AZD1222 vaccination. This CDR3 is CASSELGQGANEQFF. The DNA of the CDR3 is TGTGCCAGCAGTGAATTGGGACAGGGGGCAAATGAGCAGTTCTTC. Variable domain in full (rest from reference TRBV25-1 and TRBJ2-1): EADIYQTPRYLVIGTGKKITLECSQTMGHDKMYWYQQDPGMELHLIHYSYGVNSTEKGDLSSESTVSRIRTEHFPLTLESARPSHTSQYLCASSELGQGANEQFFGPGTRLTVL.